The rows below give T cell receptor beta chains drawn from one sample of a study of STAT3 mutations in large granular lymphocyte leukemia. Profiled with immunoSEQ multiplex PCR; TCRdb holds only in-frame clones, not every one. In the table there are 3,100 or so clones, roughly 68% of which are singletons. The sample was peripheral blood mononuclear cells. The receptors here all came from a woman between 35 and 50 years old with T-cell large granular lymphocyte leukemia. Some clones in this sample may be carry-over from other donors' samples. CDR3s include the opening cysteine and the closing phenylalanine or tryptophan. D genes are given only for firm matches. Clone size appears in some rows only: once, few, many, or a class for an expanded clone.

d_gene	v_gene	j_gene	abundance	CDR3nt	CDR3aa
NA	TRBV18	TRBJ2-7	once	TGTGCCAGCTCACCAGCGGGGAATTACGAGCAGTACTTC	CASSPAGNYEQYF
TRBD1	TRBV4-3	TRBJ2-5	NA	TGCGCCAGCAGCCGCCAACAGGGGCCCCCAGAGACCCAGTACTTC	CASSRQQGPPETQYF
NA	TRBV7-2	TRBJ2-1	NA	TGTGCCAGCAGCTTTAGTAACAATGAGCAGTTCTTC	CASSFSNNEQFF
NA	TRBV5-1	TRBJ1-1	NA	TGCGCCAGCAGCTTGGAGCAGGGAATTACTGAAGCTTTCTTT	CASSLEQGITEAFF
NA	TRBV4-3	TRBJ2-7	NA	TGCGCCAGCAGCCCAGGTCAGGGAAGGTACGAGCAGTACTTC	CASSPGQGRYEQYF
TRBD1	TRBV29-1	TRBJ2-4	NA	TGCAGCGTTGCAAGCTGGACAGGGGACAACATTCAGTACTTC	CSVASWTGDNIQYF
TRBD2	TRBV4-2	TRBJ2-2	NA	TGTGCCAGCAGCCCAGCGGGACTAGCGGGACTAACCGGGGAGCTGTTTTTT	CASSPAGLAGLTGELFF
NA	TRBV6-6	TRBJ2-5	NA	TGTGCCAGCAGTCCTGGGTCGGGAACCCAGTACTTC	CASSPGSGTQYF
NA	TRBV27	TRBJ2-7	NA	TGTGCCAGCAGTCCAAGAACCGCTTTATCCTACGAGCAGTACTTC	CASSPRTALSYEQYF
TRBD1	TRBV5-1	TRBJ1-2	few	TGCGCCAGCAGCTTCGTAGTAGGTGGACAGGATGGCTACACCTTC	CASSFVVGGQDGYTF
NA	TRBV30	TRBJ2-7	NA	TGTGCCTGCCGGGACACCTCCTACGAGCAGTACTTC	CACRDTSYEQYF